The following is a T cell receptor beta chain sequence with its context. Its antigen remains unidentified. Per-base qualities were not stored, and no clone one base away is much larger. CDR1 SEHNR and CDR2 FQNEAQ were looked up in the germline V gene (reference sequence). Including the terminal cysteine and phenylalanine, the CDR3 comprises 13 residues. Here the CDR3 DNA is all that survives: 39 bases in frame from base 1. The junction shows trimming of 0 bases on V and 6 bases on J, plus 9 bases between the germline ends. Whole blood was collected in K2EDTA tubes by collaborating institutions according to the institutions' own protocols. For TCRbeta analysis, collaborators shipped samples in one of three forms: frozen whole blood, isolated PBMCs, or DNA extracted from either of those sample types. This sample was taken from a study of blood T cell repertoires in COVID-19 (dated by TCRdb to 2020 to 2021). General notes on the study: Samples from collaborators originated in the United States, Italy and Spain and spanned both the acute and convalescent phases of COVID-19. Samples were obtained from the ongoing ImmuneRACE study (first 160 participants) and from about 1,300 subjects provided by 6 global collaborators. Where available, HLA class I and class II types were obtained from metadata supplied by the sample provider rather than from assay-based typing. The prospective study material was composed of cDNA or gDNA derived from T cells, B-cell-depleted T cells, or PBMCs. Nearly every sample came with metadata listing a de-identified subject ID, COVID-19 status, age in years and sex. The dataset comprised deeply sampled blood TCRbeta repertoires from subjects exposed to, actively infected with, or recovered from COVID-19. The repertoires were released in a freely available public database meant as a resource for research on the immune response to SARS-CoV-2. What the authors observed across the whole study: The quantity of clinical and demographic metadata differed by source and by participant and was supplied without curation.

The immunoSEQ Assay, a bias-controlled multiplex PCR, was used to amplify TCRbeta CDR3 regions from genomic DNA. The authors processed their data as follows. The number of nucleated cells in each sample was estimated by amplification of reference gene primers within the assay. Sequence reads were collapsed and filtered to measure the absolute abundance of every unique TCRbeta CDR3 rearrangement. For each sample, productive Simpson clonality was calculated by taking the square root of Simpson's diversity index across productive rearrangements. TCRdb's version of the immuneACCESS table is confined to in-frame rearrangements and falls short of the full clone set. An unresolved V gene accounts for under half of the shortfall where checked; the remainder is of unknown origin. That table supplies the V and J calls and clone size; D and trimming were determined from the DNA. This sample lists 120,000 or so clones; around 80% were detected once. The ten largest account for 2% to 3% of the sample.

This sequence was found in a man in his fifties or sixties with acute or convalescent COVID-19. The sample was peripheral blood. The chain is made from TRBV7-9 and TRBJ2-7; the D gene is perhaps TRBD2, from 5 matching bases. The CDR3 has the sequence CASSLATAGEQYF. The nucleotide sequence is TGTGCCAGCAGCTTAGCCACGGCGGGCGAGCAGTACTTC.